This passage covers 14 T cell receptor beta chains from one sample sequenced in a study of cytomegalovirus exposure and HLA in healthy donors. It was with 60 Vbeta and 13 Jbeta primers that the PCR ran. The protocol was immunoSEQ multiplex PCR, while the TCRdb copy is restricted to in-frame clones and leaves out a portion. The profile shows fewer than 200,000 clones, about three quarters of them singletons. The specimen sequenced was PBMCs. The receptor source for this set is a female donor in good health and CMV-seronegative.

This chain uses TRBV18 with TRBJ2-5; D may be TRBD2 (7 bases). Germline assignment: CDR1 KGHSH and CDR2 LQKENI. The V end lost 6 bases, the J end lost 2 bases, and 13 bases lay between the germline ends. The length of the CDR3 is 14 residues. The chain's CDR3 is CASSIGRGQETQYF. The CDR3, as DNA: TGTGCCAGCTCGATAGGGAGGGGGCAAGAGACCCAGTACTTC.

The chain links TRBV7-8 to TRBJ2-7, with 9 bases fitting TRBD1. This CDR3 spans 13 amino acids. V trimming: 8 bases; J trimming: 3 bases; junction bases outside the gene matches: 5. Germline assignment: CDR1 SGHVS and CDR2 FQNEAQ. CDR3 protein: CASCRDRVYEQYF. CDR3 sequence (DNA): TGTGCCAGCTGCCGGGACAGGGTCTACGAGCAGTACTTC.

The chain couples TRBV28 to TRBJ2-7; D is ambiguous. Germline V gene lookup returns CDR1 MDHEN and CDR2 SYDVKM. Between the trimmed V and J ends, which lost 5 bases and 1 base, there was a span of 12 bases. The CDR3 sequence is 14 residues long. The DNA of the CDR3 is TGTGCCAGCAGTCTAACTGCCACTTCCTACGAGCAGTACTTC. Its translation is CASSLTATSYEQYF.

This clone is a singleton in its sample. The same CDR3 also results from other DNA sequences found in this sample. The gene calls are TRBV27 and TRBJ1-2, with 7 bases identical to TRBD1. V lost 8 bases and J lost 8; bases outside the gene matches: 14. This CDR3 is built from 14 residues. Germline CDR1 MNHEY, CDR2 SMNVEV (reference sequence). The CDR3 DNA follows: TGTGCCAGCTACTCAATCAGGGGGGCCATAGGCTACACCTTC. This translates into CASYSIRGAIGYTF.

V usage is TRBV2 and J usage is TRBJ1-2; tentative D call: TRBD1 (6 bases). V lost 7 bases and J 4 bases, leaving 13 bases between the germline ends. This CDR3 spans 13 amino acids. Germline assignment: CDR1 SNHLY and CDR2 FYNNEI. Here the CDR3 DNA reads TGTGCCAGCACTGGCGACAGGCCCTATGGCTACACCTTC. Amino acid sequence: CASTGDRPYGYTF.

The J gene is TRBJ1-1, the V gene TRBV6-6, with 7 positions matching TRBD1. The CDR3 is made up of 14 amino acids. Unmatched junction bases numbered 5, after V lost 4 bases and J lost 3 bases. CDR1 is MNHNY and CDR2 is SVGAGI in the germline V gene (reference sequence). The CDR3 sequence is CASSWAGGHTEAFF. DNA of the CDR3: TGTGCCAGCAGTTGGGCAGGGGGACACACTGAAGCTTTCTTT.

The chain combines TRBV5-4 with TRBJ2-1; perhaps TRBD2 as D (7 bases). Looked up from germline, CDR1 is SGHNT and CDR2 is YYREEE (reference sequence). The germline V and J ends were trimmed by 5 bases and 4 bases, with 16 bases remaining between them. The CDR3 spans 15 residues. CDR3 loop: CASSSGGGGYNEQFF. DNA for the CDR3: TGTGCCAGCAGTTCCGGCGGGGGCGGATACAATGAGCAGTTCTTC.

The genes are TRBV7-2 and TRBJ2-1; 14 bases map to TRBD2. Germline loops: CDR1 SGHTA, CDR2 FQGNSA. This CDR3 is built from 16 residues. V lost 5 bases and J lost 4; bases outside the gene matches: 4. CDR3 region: CASSLRLAGGYNEQFF. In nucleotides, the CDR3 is TGTGCCAGCAGCCTCCGACTAGCGGGGGGGTACAATGAGCAGTTCTTC.

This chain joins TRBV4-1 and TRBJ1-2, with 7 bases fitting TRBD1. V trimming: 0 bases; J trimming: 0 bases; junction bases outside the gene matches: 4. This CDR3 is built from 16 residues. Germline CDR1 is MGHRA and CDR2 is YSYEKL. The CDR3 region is CASSQDGQGANYGYTF. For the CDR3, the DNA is TGCGCCAGCAGCCAAGATGGTCAGGGGGCTAACTATGGCTACACCTTC.

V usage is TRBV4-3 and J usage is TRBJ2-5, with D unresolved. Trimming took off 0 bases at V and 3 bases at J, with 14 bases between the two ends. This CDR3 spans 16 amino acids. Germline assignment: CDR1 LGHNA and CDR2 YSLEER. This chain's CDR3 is CASSQEGGTVKETQYF. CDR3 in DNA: TGCGCCAGCAGCCAAGAAGGCGGAACCGTGAAAGAGACCCAGTACTTC.

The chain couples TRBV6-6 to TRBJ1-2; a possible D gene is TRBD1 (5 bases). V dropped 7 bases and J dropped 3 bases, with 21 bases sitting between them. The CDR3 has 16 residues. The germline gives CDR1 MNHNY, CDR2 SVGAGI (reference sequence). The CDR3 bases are TGTGCCAGCACGAACAGCGGGGGGGTAATACACTATGGCTACACCTTC. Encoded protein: CASTNSGGVIHYGYTF.

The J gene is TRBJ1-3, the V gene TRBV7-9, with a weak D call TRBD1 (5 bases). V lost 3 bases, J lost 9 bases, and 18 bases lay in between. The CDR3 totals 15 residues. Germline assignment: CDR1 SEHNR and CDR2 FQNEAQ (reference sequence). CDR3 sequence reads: CASSFDGRGRSTIYF. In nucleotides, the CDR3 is TGTGCCAGCAGCTTCGATGGGCGGGGCCGAAGCACCATATATTTT.

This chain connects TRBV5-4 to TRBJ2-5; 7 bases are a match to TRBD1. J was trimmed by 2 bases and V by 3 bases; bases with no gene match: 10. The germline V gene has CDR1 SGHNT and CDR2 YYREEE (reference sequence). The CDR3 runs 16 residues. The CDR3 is CASSYPGTVTQETQYF. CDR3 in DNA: TGTGCCAGCAGCTACCCCGGGACAGTTACACAAGAGACCCAGTACTTC. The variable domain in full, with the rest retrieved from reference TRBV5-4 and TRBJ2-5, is ETGVTQSPTHLIKTRGQQVTLRCSSQSGHNTVSWYQQALGQGPQFIFQYYREEENGRGNFPPRFSGLQFPNYSSELNVNALELDDSALYLCASSYPGTVTQETQYFGPGTRLLVL.

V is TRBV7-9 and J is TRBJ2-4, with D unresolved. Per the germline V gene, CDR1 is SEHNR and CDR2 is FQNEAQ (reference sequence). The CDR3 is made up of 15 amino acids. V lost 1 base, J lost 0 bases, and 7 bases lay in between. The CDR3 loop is CASSLVTPAKNIQYF. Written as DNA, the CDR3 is TGTGCCAGCAGCTTAGTTACACCAGCCAAAAACATTCAGTACTTC. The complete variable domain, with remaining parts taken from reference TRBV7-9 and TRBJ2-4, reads DTGVSQNPRHKITKRGQNVTFRCDPISEHNRLYWYRQTLGQGPEFLTYFQNEAQLEKSRLLSDRFSAERPKGSFSTLEIQRTEQGDSAMYLCASSLVTPAKNIQYFGAGTRLSVL.